This TCR beta chain was identified in a study of T-cell reconstitution after alpha-beta-depleted transplantation in children. TCRbeta library preparation incorporated unique molecular identifiers. Each CDR3 protein is one row after TCRdb ran MiXCR on the PCR reads. The profile shows 400,000 to 500,000 distinct CDR3 sequences, around 9.9% of them singletons. CDR3 length: 17 residues. The ends lost 0 bases at V and 5 bases at J; junction bases unmatched: 9. Germline assignment: CDR1 SGHAT and CDR2 FQNNGV. This receptor was identified in a human donor who donated a stem cell graft to a child with acute myeloid leukemia. The material was PBMCs from the stem cell graft donor, obtained from the stem cell graft. The chain uses TRBV11-2 and TRBJ2-5, with TRBD2 matching 10 bases. CDR3 sequence reads: CASSLELAGFPRETQYF. CDR3 DNA sequence: TGTGCCAGCAGCTTAGAACTAGCGGGGTTCCCGCGGGAGACCCAGTACTTC.